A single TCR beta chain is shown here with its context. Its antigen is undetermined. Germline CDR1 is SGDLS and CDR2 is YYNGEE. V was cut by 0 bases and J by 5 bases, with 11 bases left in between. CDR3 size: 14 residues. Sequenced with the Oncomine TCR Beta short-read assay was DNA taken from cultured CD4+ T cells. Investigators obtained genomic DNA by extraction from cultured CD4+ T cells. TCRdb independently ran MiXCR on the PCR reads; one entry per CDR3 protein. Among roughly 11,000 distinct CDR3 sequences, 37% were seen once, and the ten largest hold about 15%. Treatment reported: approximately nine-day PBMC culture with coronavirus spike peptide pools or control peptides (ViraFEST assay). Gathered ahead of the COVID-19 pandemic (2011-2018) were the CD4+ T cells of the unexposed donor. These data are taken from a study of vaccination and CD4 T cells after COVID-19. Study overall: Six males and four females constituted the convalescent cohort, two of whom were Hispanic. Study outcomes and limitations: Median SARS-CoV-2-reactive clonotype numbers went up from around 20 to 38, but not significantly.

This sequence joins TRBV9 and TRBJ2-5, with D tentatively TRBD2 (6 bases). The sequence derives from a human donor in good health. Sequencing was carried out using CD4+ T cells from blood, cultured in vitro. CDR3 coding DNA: TGTGCCAGCAGCGTAGGTCAGGCGGGGGAGACCCAGTACTTC. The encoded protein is CASSVGQAGETQYF. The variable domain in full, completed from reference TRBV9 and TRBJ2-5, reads DSGVTQTPKHLITATGQRVTLRCSPRSGDLSVYWYQQSLDQGLQFLIQYYNGEERAKGNILERFSAQQFPDLHSELNLSSLELGDSALYFCASSVGQAGETQYFGPGTRLLVL.